Listed below are T cell receptor beta chains from one sample, sequenced in a study of T cells after yellow fever vaccination. TCRdb re-derived calls from the 5' RACE reads in MiXCR, one entry per CDR3 protein. The table records 300,000 to 350,000 distinct CDR3 sequences, approximately 4% of them present only once. The sequenced sample was PBMCs, obtained 15 days after the yellow fever booster vaccination. Receptors were obtained from a man between 18 and 35 years old who received the YFV17D yellow fever vaccine. Each CDR3 is given with its conserved first and last residue. A D gene is named only where the DNA matches it firmly. Rows give clone size only sometimes, using once, few, many, or a class for an expanded clone.

abundance,d_gene,v_gene,j_gene,CDR3aa,CDR3nt
few,NA,TRBV3-1,TRBJ1-1,CASSRNLGGGEAFF,TGTGCCAGCAGCCGAAACTTGGGAGGGGGGGAAGCTTTCTTT
many,NA,TRBV7-2,TRBJ1-2,CASSLLGQTYGYTF,TGTGCCAGCAGCTTACTCGGACAGACCTATGGCTACACCTTC
many,NA,TRBV28,TRBJ1-1,CASRYRRSAFF,TGTGCCAGCAGGTACCGGCGATCGGCTTTCTTT
few,NA,TRBV11-2,TRBJ2-3,CASRAKGFSTDTQYF,TGTGCCAGCAGGGCCAAGGGATTTAGCACAGATACGCAGTATTTT
many,NA,TRBV7-2,TRBJ2-6,CASSRHEPGANVLTF,TGTGCCAGCAGCAGACACGAGCCTGGGGCCAACGTCCTGACTTTC
NA,TRBD1,TRBV7-2,TRBJ2-7,CASRPDRANLYEQYF,TGTGCCAGCAGGCCTGACAGGGCCAACCTCTACGAGCAGTACTTC
many,TRBD1,TRBV12-3/TRBV12-4,TRBJ2-3,CASTMTGTDTQYF,TGTGCCAGCACCATGACAGGGACAGATACGCAGTATTTT
few,TRBD1,TRBV20-1,TRBJ1-2,CSARQGASRYGYTF,TGCAGTGCTAGACAGGGGGCGAGTCGGTATGGCTACACCTTC
few,TRBD1,TRBV27,TRBJ2-1,CASSLNPRRGLYYNEQFF,TGTGCCAGCAGTTTAAATCCCCGCAGGGGGCTATACTACAATGAGCAGTTCTTC
NA,NA,TRBV21-1,TRBJ2-1,CASSKKVGSASNEQFF,TGTGCCAGCAGCAAAAAGGTGGGGTCCGCGAGCAATGAGCAGTTCTTC
NA,NA,TRBV5-1,TRBJ2-5,CASSRDGAAKETQYF,TGCGCCAGCAGCCGGGATGGGGCGGCGAAAGAGACCCAGTACTTC
few,TRBD1,TRBV5-1,TRBJ1-2,CASSLGTGGAYGYTF,TGCGCCAGCAGCTTGGGGACAGGGGGCGCCTATGGCTACACCTTC
NA,TRBD1,TRBV20-1,TRBJ1-2,CSATMGGQGQWGYTF,TGCAGTGCAACGATGGGGGGACAGGGGCAGTGGGGCTACACCTTC
NA,TRBD1,TRBV6-5,TRBJ1-6,CASRDRFNSPLHF,TGTGCCAGCAGGGACAGGTTTAATTCACCCCTCCACTTT
NA,TRBD1,TRBV3-1,TRBJ1-1,CASSRGQGAEAFF,TGTGCCAGCAGCCGAGGACAGGGGGCTGAAGCTTTCTTT
NA,NA,TRBV5-1,TRBJ1-4,CASSGGITTNEKLFF,TGCGCCAGCAGCGGGGGGATTACAACTAATGAAAAACTGTTTTTT
few,NA,TRBV7-3,TRBJ2-7,CASSLLKVTEQYF,TGTGCCAGCAGCTTACTTAAGGTGACCGAGCAGTACTTC
many,TRBD2,TRBV29-1,TRBJ2-3,CSVEAGAGGTDTQYF,TGCAGCGTTGAAGCAGGCGCGGGGGGCACAGATACGCAGTATTTT
many,TRBD2,TRBV5-1,TRBJ2-3,CASGASGGETDTQYF,TGCGCCAGCGGAGCTAGCGGGGGGGAAACAGATACGCAGTATTTT
few,NA,TRBV5-6,TRBJ2-5,CASSLYSPRETQYF,TGTGCCAGCAGCTTATACAGCCCTCGAGAGACCCAGTACTTC
many,NA,TRBV15,TRBJ2-3,CATSGLLDTQYF,TGTGCCACCAGCGGTCTTTTAGATACGCAGTATTTT
few,TRBD2,TRBV7-3,TRBJ2-7,CASSFGREESEQYF,TGTGCCAGCAGCTTTGGGAGGGAGGAGAGCGAGCAGTACTTC
NA,NA,TRBV11-2,TRBJ2-5,CASSFRGAEKTQYF,TGTGCCAGCAGCTTCCGGGGGGCCGAGAAGACCCAGTACTTC
many,NA,TRBV6-6,TRBJ2-2,CASSYSSGNTGELFF,TGTGCCAGCAGTTACTCCTCAGGGAACACCGGGGAGCTGTTTTTT
NA,TRBD1,TRBV20-1,TRBJ1-2,CSARTQGAQSGYTF,TGCAGTGCTCGGACACAGGGGGCGCAATCTGGCTACACCTTC
many,TRBD1,TRBV7-6,TRBJ1-3,CASSLGQGSGNTIYF,TGTGCCAGCAGCCTCGGACAGGGGTCAGGAAACACCATATATTTT